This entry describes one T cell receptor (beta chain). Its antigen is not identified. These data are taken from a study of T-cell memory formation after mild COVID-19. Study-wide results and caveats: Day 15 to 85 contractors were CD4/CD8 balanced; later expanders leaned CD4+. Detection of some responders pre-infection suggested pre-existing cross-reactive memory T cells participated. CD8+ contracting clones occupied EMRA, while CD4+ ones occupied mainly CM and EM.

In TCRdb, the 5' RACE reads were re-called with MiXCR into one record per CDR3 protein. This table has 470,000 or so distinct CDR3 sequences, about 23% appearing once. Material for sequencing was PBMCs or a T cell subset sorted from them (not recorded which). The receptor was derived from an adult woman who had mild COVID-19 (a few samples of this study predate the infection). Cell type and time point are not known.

CDR3 protein: CASSADSYNEQFF. CDR3 coding DNA: TGTGCCAGCAGTGCCGACTCCTACAATGAGCAGTTCTTC. The chain links TRBV6-6 to TRBJ2-1, with no clear D. The germline V gene has CDR1 MNHNY and CDR2 SVGAGI (reference sequence). Trimming removed 5 bases from V and 0 bases from J, with 5 bases in between. This CDR3 is 13 amino acids long.